This is a list of T cell receptor beta chains from one sample in a study of tumor-infiltrating lymphocytes in primary liver carcinoma. Each CDR3 protein is one row after TCRdb ran MiXCR on the multiplex PCR reads. The sample carries about 310,000 distinct CDR3 sequences, 50% to 60% recorded once. The sequenced material came from peripheral blood. The receptors derive from a young woman with primary liver carcinoma and hepatitis B virus infection. CDR3s include the opening cysteine and the closing phenylalanine or tryptophan. A D gene is named only where the DNA matches it firmly. Part of the rows lack a size; the others show once, few, many or a class for expanded clones.

J	size	V	length	D	CDR3	DNA
TRBJ2-7	.	TRBV29-1	13	.	CSVFSGQTYEQYF	TGCAGCGTATTCTCTGGACAGACCTACGAGCAGTACTTC
TRBJ1-2	.	TRBV5-1	12	.	CASWGRDYGYTF	TGCGCCTCCTGGGGCAGGGACTATGGCTACACCTTC
TRBJ2-7	few	TRBV5-4	15	.	CASSLVGQTNYEQYF	TGTGCCAGCAGCTTGGTGGGGCAGACGAATTACGAGCAGTACTTC
TRBJ2-5	many	TRBV6-2/TRBV6-3	16	TRBD1	CASSSLGQASQETQYF	TGTGCCAGCAGCTCTCTAGGACAGGCCTCCCAAGAGACCCAGTACTTC
TRBJ2-2	few	TRBV12-3/TRBV12-4	16	.	CASSFGAGWGAGELFF	TGTGCCAGCAGTTTTGGGGCAGGTTGGGGTGCCGGGGAGCTGTTTTTT
TRBJ2-1	.	TRBV7-2	13	.	CASSLLRVNEQFF	TGTGCCAGCAGCTTGTTACGGGTTAATGAGCAGTTCTTC
TRBJ2-7	many	TRBV11-2	13	.	CASSLGQNYEQYF	TGTGCCAGCAGCTTAGGGCAGAACTACGAGCAGTACTTC
TRBJ2-1	.	TRBV7-9	15	.	CASSLSVGTYNEQFF	TGTGCCAGCAGCTTATCAGTGGGGACCTACAATGAGCAGTTCTTC
TRBJ2-3	few	TRBV5-6	14	.	CASSLAQSTDTQYF	TGTGCCAGCAGCTTGGCACAGAGCACAGATACGCAGTATTTT
TRBJ2-1	.	TRBV28	11	.	CASQRGNEQSF	TGTGCCAGCCAGCGAGGGAATGAGCAGTCCTTC
TRBJ1-1	.	TRBV10-1	13	.	CASSSYSNTEAFF	TGCGCCAGCTCATCCTACTCGAACACTGAAGCTTTCTTT
TRBJ2-1	.	TRBV7-9	13	.	CASSLQAYSEQFF	TGTGCCAGCAGTCTACAGGCCTATAGTGAGCAGTTCTTC
TRBJ1-2	many	TRBV6-7	15	.	CASSSRTPTNYGYTF	TGTGCCAGCAGTTCCAGGACACCTACTAACTATGGCTACACCTTC
TRBJ2-3	.	TRBV11-2	15	.	CASSSILVIGDTQYF	TGTGCCAGCAGCTCCATTCTGGTCATAGGCGATACGCAATATTTT
TRBJ1-1	many	TRBV29-1	16	TRBD1	CSVEWETGGENTEAFF	TGCAGCGTTGAGTGGGAAACAGGGGGCGAGAACACTGAAGCTTTCTTT
TRBJ2-7	.	TRBV28	12	.	CASSLNYYEQYF	TGTGCCAGCAGTTTGAACTACTACGAGCAGTACTTC
TRBJ2-7	.	TRBV28	15	TRBD1	CASTYGQGEFGEQYF	TGTGCCAGCACCTATGGACAGGGAGAATTTGGCGAGCAGTACTTC
TRBJ2-4	few	TRBV13	16	.	CASSLDGQLAKNIQYF	TGTGCCAGCAGCTTAGACGGTCAACTAGCCAAAAACATTCAGTACTTC
TRBJ1-5	few	TRBV7-8	14	.	CASSARDRSQPQHF	TGTGCCAGCAGCGCCCGTGACAGGTCTCAGCCCCAGCATTTT
TRBJ1-6	many	TRBV12-3/TRBV12-4	14	TRBD1	CASSTGQGWSPLHF	TGTGCCAGCAGCACAGGACAGGGCTGGTCACCCCTCCACTTT
TRBJ1-5	few	TRBV4-1	14	.	CASSQWDANQPQHF	TGCGCCAGCAGCCAGTGGGACGCTAATCAGCCCCAGCATTTT
TRBJ2-4	few	TRBV7-9	17	TRBD2	CASSLVQAGGPKNIQYF	TGTGCCAGCAGCTTAGTCCAAGCGGGAGGGCCCAAAAACATTCAGTACTTC
TRBJ2-3	few	TRBV12-3/TRBV12-4	16	.	CASSLGGTRPFYTQYF	TGTGCCAGCAGTTTAGGGGGGACTCGTCCCTTTTATACGCAGTATTTT
TRBJ2-2	many	TRBV29-1	13	TRBD2	CSVREGNTGELFF	TGCAGCGTTCGGGAGGGTAACACCGGGGAGCTGTTTTTT
TRBJ2-1	.	TRBV19	11	.	CASSIGSLQFF	TGTGCCAGTAGTATAGGGTCTCTGCAGTTCTTC
TRBJ2-7	.	TRBV5-6	14	.	CAGSFGTGAFERYF	.
TRBJ2-6	.	TRBV28	14	.	CASRTTEGANALTF	TGTGCCAGCAGGACCACGGAGGGGGCCAACGCCCTGACTTTC
TRBJ1-1	many	TRBV11-2	13	.	CASSLETWTEAFF	TGTGCCAGCAGCTTAGAGACGTGGACTGAAGCTTTCTTT
TRBJ2-5	.	TRBV11-3	13	.	CTSIAEGRETQYF	TGTACCAGCATCGCCGAAGGGCGGGAGACCCAGTACTTC
TRBJ2-1	many	TRBV6-2/TRBV6-3	15	TRBD2	CASKASGSSYNEQFF	TGTGCCAGCAAGGCTAGCGGGAGCTCCTACAATGAGCAGTTCTTC
TRBJ1-2	.	TRBV6-5	15	.	CASSYSPNSPYGYTF	TGTGCCAGCAGTTATAGCCCTAACTCCCCCTATGGCTACACCTTC
TRBJ2-1	.	TRBV6-2/TRBV6-3	12	TRBD2	CASNGLGGEQFF	TGTGCCAGCAACGGACTAGGTGGGGAGCAGTTCTTC
TRBJ2-5	few	TRBV4-2	16	TRBD2	CASSQDQVRGQETQYF	TGTGCCAGCAGCCAAGATCAGGTGCGGGGGCAAGAGACCCAGTACTTC
TRBJ1-2	many	TRBV29-1	11	.	CSGDTLYGYTF	TGCAGCGGTGACACCCTCTATGGCTACACCTTC
TRBJ2-3	.	TRBV11-2	14	.	CASSLVEEGDTQFF	TGTGCCAGCAGCTTAGTGGAGGAGGGAGATACGCAGTTTTTT
TRBJ1-5	.	TRBV6-1	11	.	CANSEVSTQHF	TGTGCCAACAGTGAAGTCTCGACCCAGCATTTT
TRBJ2-1	.	TRBV20-1	14	.	CNAEERHSYNEQFF	TGCAATGCTGAGGAGCGCCATTCTTACAATGAGCAGTTCTTC
TRBJ2-2	.	TRBV28	20	TRBD2	CASNKDWTSDSRLYTGELFF	TGTGCCAGCAATAAGGATTGGACTAGCGACTCCAGGCTGTACACCGGGGAGCTGTTTTTT
TRBJ2-3	few	TRBV5-6	16	TRBD1	CASSRFRTGTTDTQYF	TGTGCCAGCAGCCGATTCAGGACAGGGACCACAGATACGCAGTATTTT
TRBJ1-1	.	TRBV13	17	.	CASSLGGFGIGGAEASF	TGTGCCAGCAGTTTAGGAGGGTTTGGTATTGGGGGCGCTGAAGCTTCCTTT
TRBJ2-2	.	TRBV11-2	15	.	CASSFWLTNTRELFF	TGTGCCAGCAGCTTTTGGCTAACGAACACCAGGGAGCTGTTTTTT
TRBJ1-5	.	TRBV7-9	14	.	CASSPRENNQPQHF	TGTGCCAGCAGCCCCCGGGAGAACAATCAGCCCCAGCATTTT
TRBJ2-6	.	TRBV7-8	16	.	CASSLVLGSGLNVLTF	TGTGCCAGCAGCTTAGTTTTAGGTTCTGGGCTCAACGTCCTGACTTTC
TRBJ2-3	.	TRBV6-2/TRBV6-3	12	.	CASSRPFDTQYF	TGTGCCAGCAGCAGACCCTTTGATACGCAGTATTTT
TRBJ2-3	.	TRBV4-2	17	TRBD2	CASSQDRAGGPTDTQYF	TGTGCCAGCAGCCAAGATCGGGCGGGAGGGCCAACAGATACGCAGTATTTT
TRBJ2-5	many	TRBV11-2	16	TRBD2	CASSLGGAGGQETQYF	TGTGCCAGCAGCTTAGGGGGGGCGGGGGGACAAGAGACCCAGTACTTC
TRBJ2-7	.	TRBV5-5	15	TRBD2	CASSLAACGSNEQYF	TGTGCCAGCAGCTTGGCGGCTTGCGGGAGCAACGAGCAGTACTTC
TRBJ1-4	once	TRBV11-2	15	TRBD1	CVSSFGDRDYDKLFF	TGTGTTAGCAGTTTTGGGGACAGGGATTATGATAAACTGTTTTTT
TRBJ1-2	many	TRBV6-5	14	TRBD1	CASSPYTGAYGYTF	TGTGCCAGCAGTCCCTATACAGGGGCTTATGGCTACACCTTC
TRBJ2-1	.	TRBV12-3/TRBV12-4	19	TRBD1	CATLVGQGVARHSYNEQLF	TGTGCCACATTGGTGGGACAGGGGGTTGCCCGACATTCATACAATGAGCAGCTCTTC
TRBJ2-1	few	TRBV6-5	13	.	CASSYGPYNEQFF	TGTGCCAGCAGTTACGGACCGTACAATGAGCAGTTCTTC
TRBJ1-1	.	TRBV12-3/TRBV12-4	16	.	CDSSLGGGLQGRDAFF	TGTGACAGCAGTTTAGGTGGGGGTTTACAGGGTAGGGATGCTTTCTTT
TRBJ2-7	.	TRBV11-2	15	TRBD2	CASNSGGTPTYEQYF	TGTGCCAGCAACTCGGGGGGGACACCGACCTACGAGCAGTACTTC
TRBJ2-4	.	TRBV29-1	15	.	CGVELGGAGKNIQYF	TGCGGCGTTGAACTGGGGGGGGCGGGCAAAAACATTCAGTACTTC